A single sample gave rise to the 15 T cell receptor beta chains below, sequenced in a study of lymphopenia after photon versus proton radiotherapy. Profiled with immunoSEQ multiplex PCR; TCRdb holds only in-frame clones, not every one. The sample gives more than 70,000 clones, around 80% of which show up once; more than 1.2% is in the top ten. The specimen comprised peripheral blood, sampled from a patient treated with proton-based radiotherapy. The receptors originated from a man in his sixties with pancreatic cancer.

A few counts support this clone. The chain links TRBV7-9 to TRBJ2-5; D possibly uses TRBD1 or TRBD2 (5 bases each). Germline CDR1 reads SEHNR; CDR2 reads FQNEAQ (reference sequence). The CDR3 covers 15 residues. Trimming stripped 0 bases from V and 2 bases from J, with 10 bases between. DNA of the CDR3: TGTGCCAGCAGCTTAGCCTGGGACCGACAAGAGACCCAGTACTTC. It encodes CASSLAWDRQETQYF.

This chain joins TRBV7-2 and TRBJ2-7, with a tentative D call TRBD2 (5 bases). Between the trimmed V and J ends, which lost 0 bases and 0 bases, there was a span of 9 bases. Germline CDR1 reads SGHTA; CDR2 reads FQGNSA. The CDR3 is 15 residues long. The CDR3 sequence: CASSLAPTSSYEQYF. In DNA form, the CDR3 reads TGTGCCAGCAGCTTAGCCCCTACTAGCTCCTACGAGCAGTACTTC.

The rearrangement uses TRBV30 and TRBJ2-5; possibly TRBD2 for D (7 bases). The V gene lost 4 bases and the J gene lost 2 bases, with 11 bases spanning the gap. The CDR3 totals 13 residues. Looked up from germline, CDR1 is GTSNPN and CDR2 is SVGIG (reference sequence). DNA for the CDR3: TGTGCCTGGATGGGGGGGCGGCAAGAGACCCAGTACTTC. It is translated as CAWMGGRQETQYF.

The chain couples TRBV10-1 to TRBJ2-5; 10 bases map to TRBD1. V lost 3 bases and J lost 5; bases outside the gene matches: 3. Germline V gives CDR1 WNHNN, CDR2 SYGVQD (reference sequence). This CDR3 has 14 amino acids. CDR3 in DNA: TGCGCCAGCAGTGACGGGACAGGGGCTGAGACCCAGTACTTC. Its protein is CASSDGTGAETQYF.

This clone was observed a few times. The chain links TRBV11-3 to TRBJ1-2; tentatively, D is TRBD1 (5 bases). There are 11 residues in the CDR3. V lost 1 base, J lost 14 bases, and 11 bases lay in between. Germline assignment: CDR1 SGHNT and CDR2 YENEEA. The CDR3 here is CASSLAGALTF. The CDR3 DNA follows: TGTGCCAGCAGCTTAGCTGGGGCGTTAACCTTC.

The chain carries TRBV7-9 and TRBJ2-2, with 10 positions matching TRBD2. CDR1 is SEHNR, CDR2 FQNEAQ, per germline (reference sequence). Trimming took 3 bases from V and 1 from J; bases not matched to a gene: 8. CDR3 size: 18 residues. The CDR3 DNA is TGTGCCAGCAGCTTCGGGATCTTAGCGGGAGGGAACACCGGGGAGCTGTTTTTT. It specifies CASSFGILAGGNTGELFF.

The chain has TRBV2 and TRBJ2-1; 10 positions agree with TRBD1. Germline-derived CDR1 and CDR2 are SNHLY and FYNNEI. V lost 8 bases and J lost 9; bases outside the gene matches: 7. The CDR3 length is 13 residues. CDR3 in DNA: TGTGCCAGCGCCGGGACAGGGGCCAGTGAGCAGTTCTTC. This sequence encodes CASAGTGASEQFF.

In DNA form, the CDR3 reads TGTGCCAGCAGCTTGGGACAGGGGGCGCGTGTCTATGGCTACACCTTC. Protein sequence: CASSLGQGARVYGYTF. This rearrangement joins TRBV5-6 to TRBJ1-2; 10 bases match TRBD1. Germline V gene lookup returns CDR1 SGHDT and CDR2 YYEEEE. The CDR3 totals 16 residues. V was pared by 0 bases and J by 4 bases, with 6 bases of the junction left unmatched.

The chain has TRBV5-1 and TRBJ2-7, with 10 positions matching TRBD2. Per germline, CDR1 SGHRS and CDR2 YFSETQ. The CDR3 extends over 15 amino acids. With 5 bases clipped from V and 2 bases from J, the junction kept 7 bases outside the gene matches. The CDR3 nucleotides read TGCGCCAGCAGGACCGGACTAGCGGATACCTACGAGCAGTACTTC. This translates into CASRTGLADTYEQYF.

V gene TRBV11-1 combines with J gene TRBJ2-1, with 7 bases lining up with TRBD1. The CDR3 has 13 residues. J was trimmed by 3 bases and V by 10 bases; bases with no gene match: 6. Germline CDR1 is SGHAT and CDR2 is FQDESV (reference sequence). CDR3 bases: TGTGCCACGAAAGGGACAGACTACAATGAGCAGTTCTTC. The encoded protein is CATKGTDYNEQFF.

The rearrangement uses TRBV6-5 and TRBJ1-2, with D perhaps TRBD1 (6 bases). The germline gives CDR1 MNHEY, CDR2 SVGAGI. Trimming pared 2 bases from V and 6 bases from J, leaving 10 bases between. This CDR3 comprises 13 residues. CDR3 residues: CASSYRGQNGYTF. DNA of the CDR3: TGTGCCAGCAGTTACCGCGGACAGAATGGCTACACCTTC.

This clone was counted a few times. The rearrangement joins TRBV18 to TRBJ2-7; 8 bases align to TRBD2. The CDR3 sequence is 14 residues long. In germline, CDR1 is KGHSH, CDR2 LQKENI. The V segment lost 6 bases and the J segment 0 bases; nucleotides outside the gene matches: 4. The CDR3 loop reads CASSHSGISYEQYF. CDR3 nucleotides: TGTGCCAGCTCCCATAGCGGGATCTCCTACGAGCAGTACTTC.

This chain connects TRBV5-1 to TRBJ1-4; D call uncertain. The ends were cut back, 0 bases at V and 0 bases at J, with 9 bases in the middle. Germline CDR1 and CDR2: SGHRS and YFSETQ. This CDR3 is built from 16 residues. For the CDR3, the DNA is TGCGCCAGCAGCTTGGTGGGGTCTGCAACTAATGAAAAACTGTTTTTT. Translating it yields CASSLVGSATNEKLFF.

This clone was found a few times. The chain employs TRBV19 and TRBJ2-6; D not certain. The germline V and J ends were trimmed by 5 bases and 0 bases, with 17 bases remaining between them. The CDR3 loop spans 18 amino acids. Germline V gene sequence: CDR1 LNHDA, CDR2 SQIVND (reference sequence). CDR3: CASSLNGRADSGANVLTF. CDR3 bases: TGTGCCAGTAGTTTAAACGGACGGGCGGACTCTGGGGCCAACGTCCTGACTTTC.

This clone was seen a handful of times. The genes are TRBV5-1 and TRBJ2-3, with 12 bases lining up with TRBD2. This CDR3 is built from 15 residues. Per the germline V gene, CDR1 is SGHRS and CDR2 is YFSETQ. V lost 6 bases and J lost 7; bases outside the gene matches: 9. The CDR3 sequence: CASIEGLAGAYTQYF. In DNA form, the CDR3 reads TGCGCCAGCATCGAGGGACTAGCGGGCGCCTATACGCAGTATTTT.